The 13 T cell receptor beta chains below come from one sample, sequenced in a study of control samples from healthy donors and cancer patients. Libraries were prepared by immunoSEQ multiplex PCR; TCRdb keeps only in-frame clonotypes and omits some of them. The sample carries about 130,000 clones, 75% to 95% recorded once. The specimen sequenced was blood. Source of these receptors: a man younger than 35 in good health.

CDR3 nucleotides: TGTGCCAGCAGTCTCGATACCGACAGGGGGCGACGCTACACCTTC. Translating gives CASSLDTDRGRRYTF. This chain joins TRBV3-1 (or the pseudogene TRBV3-2) and TRBJ1-2, with 10 bases fitting TRBD1. Trimming cost V 6 bases and J 9 bases; bases outside gene matches: 13. Germline V gives CDR1 LGHDT, CDR2 YNNKEL (reference sequence). This CDR3 has 15 amino acids.

The chain uses TRBV6-5 and TRBJ1-3; perhaps TRBD1 as D (6 bases). CDR1 and CDR2 (germline): MNHEY, SVGAGI. With 11 bases removed from V and 4 bases from J, the gap between germline ends came to 18 bases. This CDR3 contains 14 residues. CDR3 bases: TGTGCCGCTTCTAGGGGGGAGGTCGGAAACACCATATATTTT. It is translated as CAASRGEVGNTIYF.

The chain links TRBV19 to TRBJ1-5; possibly TRBD1 for D (5 bases). Trimming took 2 bases from V and 0 from J, leaving 11 bases between them. From germline, CDR1 is LNHDA and CDR2 SQIVND (reference sequence). The CDR3 totals 16 residues. In nucleotides, the CDR3 is TGTGCCAGTAGTATACTGGGGGGGACTAGCAATCAGCCCCAGCATTTT. Its translation: CASSILGGTSNQPQHF. Combining the CDR3 with reference TRBV19 and TRBJ1-5 gives the whole variable domain DGGITQSPKYLFRKEGQNVTLSCEQNLNHDAMYWYRQDPGQGLRLIYYSQIVNDFQKGDIAEGYSVSREKKESFPLTVTSAQKNPTAFYLCASSILGGTSNQPQHFGDGTRLSIL.

This rearrangement joins TRBV11-2 to TRBJ1-5, with unresolved D. Germline CDR1 SGHAT, CDR2 FQNNGV. There are 13 residues in the CDR3. V lost 5 bases and J 7 bases, leaving 12 bases between the germline ends. The CDR3 DNA reads TGTGCCAGCAGCATCGAAAGGAGGCAGCCCCAGCATTTT. Its translation is CASSIERRQPQHF.

The gene calls are TRBV3-1 (or the pseudogene TRBV3-2) and TRBJ2-7, with a weak D call TRBD2 (6 bases). The V end was cut by 2 bases, the J end by 4 bases, with 21 bases between. This CDR3 contains 17 residues. The V gene's germline CDR1 is LGHDT and CDR2 YNNKEL (reference sequence). The CDR3 nucleotides are TGTGCCAGCAGCCAAACCCCGCACGGTAGCGGACCATACGAGCAGTACGTC. Translating gives CASSQTPHGSGPYEQYV.

The chain uses TRBV12-3 or TRBV12-4 and TRBJ2-7; perhaps TRBD1 as D (6 bases). This CDR3 region has 12 residues. Trimming took 7 bases from V and 6 from J, leaving 13 bases between them. The CDR3 sequence is CASKIRGAEQYF. CDR3 nucleotide sequence: TGTGCCAGCAAAATCAGGGGTGCCGAGCAGTACTTC.

V gene TRBV5-5 combines with J gene TRBJ1-2; 8 nucleotides align to TRBD1. The CDR3 runs to 13 residues. Per the germline V gene, CDR1 is SGHKS and CDR2 is YYEKEE (reference sequence). With V trimmed by 7 bases and J by 7 bases, 9 bases remained unmatched. Here the CDR3 DNA reads TGTGCCAGCTTAGACCTACAGGGGGGTGGCTACACCTTC. This sequence encodes CASLDLQGGGYTF. Using reference TRBV5-5 and TRBJ1-2 for the parts outside the CDR3, the full variable domain is DAGVTQSPTHLIKTRGQQVTLRCSPISGHKSVSWYQQVLGQGPQFIFQYYEKEERGRGNFPDRFSARQFPNYSSELNVNALLLGDSALYLCASLDLQGGGYTFGSGTRLTVV.

This clone was picked up a small number of times. The chain combines TRBV30 with TRBJ1-5, with D maybe TRBD1 (6 bases). Trimming removed 1 base at V and 5 bases at J, with 15 bases between. Germline values: CDR1 GTSNPN, CDR2 SVGIG (reference sequence). CDR3 length: 15 amino acids. The CDR3 DNA is TGTGCCTGGAGTGCGGAAGGACAGCCTTATCAGCCCCAGCATTTT. Translation: CAWSAEGQPYQPQHF.

The CDR3 DNA is TGTGCCAGCAGTTTTGACAGGGGTGAACTGTTTTTT. It is translated as CASSFDRGELFF. V gene TRBV27 combines with J gene TRBJ1-4; 8 bases align to TRBD1. Germline CDR1 and CDR2: MNHEY and SMNVEV (reference sequence). The CDR3 covers 12 residues. After removal of 3 bases from V and 12 bases from J, the junction contained 3 bases not matched to a gene.

The chain couples TRBV7-6 to TRBJ2-3; 8 nucleotides align to TRBD2. The CDR3 spans 15 residues. The germline gives CDR1 SGHVS, CDR2 FNYEAQ. V lost 3 bases to trimming and J lost 0 bases; unmatched junction nucleotides: 2. The CDR3 region has the DNA TGTGCCAGCAGCTTCGGGGGGGCTAGCACAGATACGCAGTATTTT. Translation: CASSFGGASTDTQYF.

The count of this clone is one. This rearrangement joins TRBV5-1 to TRBJ2-7; D is unclear. The CDR3 runs to 15 residues. The germline V gene encodes CDR1 SGHRS and CDR2 YFSETQ. V lost 3 bases and J lost 7, with 20 bases in between. The CDR3 DNA is TGCGCCAGCAGCTCGGACGGCATGGGGATGGGAGAGCAGTACTTC. It codes for CASSSDGMGMGEQYF. Looking up the rest from reference TRBV5-1 and TRBJ2-7 gives the full variable domain: KAGVTQTPRYLIKTRGQQVTLSCSPISGHRSVSWYQQTPGQGLQFLFEYFSETQRNKGNFPGRFSGRQFSNSRSEMNVSTLELGDSALYLCASSSDGMGMGEQYFGPGTRLTVT.

CDR3 protein: CATSKKDGQETQYF. CDR3 nucleotide sequence: TGTGCCACCAGCAAGAAGGACGGACAAGAGACCCAGTACTTC. The chain is built from TRBV15 and TRBJ2-5; no reliable D call. Germline CDR1 is LNHNV and CDR2 is YYDKDF (reference sequence). V shed 4 bases and J shed 2 bases, with 11 bases lying between them. The CDR3 extends over 14 amino acids.

The V and J genes are TRBV27 and TRBJ2-1; 13 nucleotides match TRBD2. Trimming removed 5 bases from V and 7 bases from J; junction bases left unmatched: 5. Germline CDR1 MNHEY, CDR2 SMNVEV (reference sequence). The CDR3 consists of 15 residues. CDR3 nucleotides: TGTGCCAGCAGTGCAACTAGCGGGGGGGCTAATGAGCAGTTCTTC. This gives the protein CASSATSGGANEQFF.